This T cell receptor (beta chain) was identified during a study of cytomegalovirus exposure and HLA in healthy donors. The germline CDR1 and CDR2 sequences are MNHEY and SMNVEV (reference sequence). The CDR3 has 16 residues. The germline V and J ends were trimmed by 3 bases and 4 bases, with 13 bases remaining between them. PCR involved 60 Vbeta and 13 Jbeta primers. Source study methods: An analysis that came later counted roughly 87 million unique TCR beta chains, around 12 million shared. Sequencing was performed with immunoSEQ multiplex PCR; in TCRdb, only in-frame clones are kept and a portion is missing. The DNA gave D and trimming, while V, J and clone size come from that table. The sample shows under 200,000 clones, around three quarters of them seen only once.

The sequenced material came from PBMCs. This clonotype was sampled from a man in his forties in good health and CMV-seronegative. The chain is built from TRBV27 and TRBJ2-6; no firm D call. The DNA of the CDR3 is TGTGCCAGCAGTTTTAATCCGTCCCTGGGGGCCAACGTCCTGACTTTC. Translated, it gives CASSFNPSLGANVLTF.